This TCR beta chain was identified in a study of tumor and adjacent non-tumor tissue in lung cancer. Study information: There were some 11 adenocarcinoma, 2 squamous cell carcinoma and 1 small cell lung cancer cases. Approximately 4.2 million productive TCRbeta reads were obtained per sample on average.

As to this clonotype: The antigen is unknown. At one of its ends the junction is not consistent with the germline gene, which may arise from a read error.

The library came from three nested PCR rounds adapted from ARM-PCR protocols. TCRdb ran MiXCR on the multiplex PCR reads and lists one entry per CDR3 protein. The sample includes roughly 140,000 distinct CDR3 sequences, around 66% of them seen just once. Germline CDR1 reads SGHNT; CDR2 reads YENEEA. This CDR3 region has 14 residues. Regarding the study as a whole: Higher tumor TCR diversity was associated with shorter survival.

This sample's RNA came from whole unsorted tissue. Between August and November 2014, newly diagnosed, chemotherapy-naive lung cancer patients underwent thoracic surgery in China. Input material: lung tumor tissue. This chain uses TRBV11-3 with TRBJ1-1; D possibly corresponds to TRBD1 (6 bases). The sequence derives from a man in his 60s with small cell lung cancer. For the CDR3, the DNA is TGTGACAGCAGCTTAGAGGGGGATGGCACTGAAGCTTTCTTT. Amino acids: CDSSLEGDGTEAFF.